The 20 T cell receptor beta chains below come from one sample, sequenced in a study of cytomegalovirus exposure and HLA in healthy donors. This table comes from immunoSEQ multiplex PCR, and its TCRdb copy is limited to in-frame clones, with some not included. This sample yields roughly 200,000 clones, of which around nine tenths are seen a single time; 7.2% belongs to the top ten. Sequencing was performed on PBMCs. The receptors were sampled from a man younger than 40 in good health and CMV-seropositive.

V usage is TRBV27 and J usage is TRBJ2-5; 9 nucleotides match TRBD2. J was trimmed by 5 bases and V by 7 bases; bases with no gene match: 5. The CDR3 covers 13 residues. CDR1 is MNHEY, CDR2 SMNVEV, per germline (reference sequence). The CDR3 sequence is CASTPSGGETQYF. The CDR3 DNA is TGTGCCAGCACTCCCAGCGGGGGGGAGACCCAGTACTTC.

J is TRBJ2-1 and V is TRBV13; tentative D call: TRBD1 (5 bases). V was clipped by 0 bases and J by 15 bases, with 15 bases between them. The CDR3 is made up of 13 amino acids. CDR1 and CDR2 (germline): PRHDT, FYEKMQ (reference sequence). CDR3 DNA: TGTGCCAGCAGCTTAGGGGCAGGGTCAACCGGGTTCTTC. This translates into CASSLGAGSTGFF.

The CDR3 sequence: CASSSPRGYNEQFF. In DNA, the CDR3 is TGTGCCAGCAGCTCCCCTCGGGGGTACAATGAGCAGTTCTTC. The rearrangement joins TRBV9 to TRBJ2-1; possibly TRBD2 for D (6 bases). The CDR3 loop spans 14 amino acids. The germline V gene has CDR1 SGDLS and CDR2 YYNGEE. With 4 bases removed from V and 4 bases from J, the gap between germline ends came to 12 bases.

This rearrangement joins TRBV2 to TRBJ2-1; 10 bases are shared with TRBD1. The CDR3 is 16 amino acids. Germline trimming cut 3 bases from V and 8 bases from J; bases unmatched to any gene: 10. CDR1 and CDR2 from the germline V gene are SNHLY and FYNNEI. DNA for the CDR3: TGTGCCAGCAGTGATTTACGGGACAGGGGCCCAGATGAGCAGTTCTTC. It translates to CASSDLRDRGPDEQFF.

V and J are TRBV30 and TRBJ1-4; D ambiguous. V gave up 4 bases and J gave up 4 bases, with 10 bases separating them. The CDR3 sequence is 13 residues long. The germline V gene has CDR1 GTSNPN and CDR2 SVGIG (reference sequence). CDR3 loop: CAWKGDGNEKLFF. The CDR3 DNA reads TGTGCCTGGAAAGGAGACGGTAATGAAAAACTGTTTTTT.

The chain links TRBV4-1 to TRBJ2-1, with 7 bases that match TRBD2. Trimming at V came to 4 bases and at J to 0 bases, leaving 3 bases not matched to a gene. The CDR3 contains 15 residues. Germline-derived CDR1 and CDR2 are MGHRA and YSYEKL. The CDR3 bases are TGCGCCAGCAGCCCCAGGACTAGCTCCTACAATGAGCAGTTCTTC. This encodes CASSPRTSSYNEQFF.

The chain couples TRBV2 to TRBJ2-3; TRBD2 matches at 10 bases. The CDR3 spans 16 residues. Germline V gene sequence: CDR1 SNHLY, CDR2 FYNNEI. Trimming took 6 bases from V and 6 from J; bases not matched to a gene: 12. The CDR3 DNA follows: TGTGCCAGCAGCCTCCTGGGACTAGCGCTTGATGATACGCAGTATTTT. This gives the protein CASSLLGLALDDTQYF.

The rearrangement uses TRBV6-1 and TRBJ2-1; 9 nucleotides match TRBD2. J lost 9 bases, V lost 2 bases, and 8 bases had no gene match. Germline V gives CDR1 MNHNS, CDR2 SASEGT. The CDR3 runs to 15 residues. The CDR3 loop reads CASSEWRGGASEQFF. The CDR3, as DNA: TGTGCCAGCAGTGAATGGCGGGGGGGAGCATCTGAGCAGTTCTTC.

This clone was seen repeatedly, ten times or more. The chain couples TRBV2 to TRBJ1-6, with TRBD1 matching over 8 bases. The CDR3 runs 15 residues. Per the germline V gene, CDR1 is SNHLY and CDR2 is FYNNEI. V lost 4 bases and J lost 4; bases outside the gene matches: 3. The CDR3 DNA sequence: TGTGCCAGCAGTGGGACAGGGATATATAATTCACCCCTCCACTTT. This encodes CASSGTGIYNSPLHF.

The rearrangement links TRBV4-1 to TRBJ2-7; D uncertain. The CDR3 length is 11 residues. The germline gives CDR1 MGHRA, CDR2 YSYEKL. With 2 bases removed from V and 3 bases from J, the gap between germline ends came to 2 bases. CDR3 sequence (DNA): TGCGCCAGCAGCCAAAACTACGAGCAGTACTTC. Protein: CASSQNYEQYF.

V is TRBV5-1 and J is TRBJ2-5; 8 positions agree with TRBD1. The CDR3 is 14 amino acids. Trimming at V came to 1 base and at J to 5 bases, leaving 4 bases not matched to a gene. Germline V lookup: CDR1 SGHRS, CDR2 YFSETQ. CDR3: CASSLSRGLETQYF. The DNA for the CDR3 is TGCGCCAGCAGCTTGAGCAGGGGGCTGGAGACCCAGTACTTC.

There are a few counts of this clone. J is TRBJ1-1 and V is TRBV28; 10 positions agree with TRBD1. Germline trimming cut 1 base from V and 8 bases from J; bases unmatched to any gene: 13. The CDR3 totals 17 residues. Germline V gene data show CDR1 as MDHEN and CDR2 as SYDVKM. The CDR3 sequence: CASSLSAPDRGSEEAFF. CDR3 DNA sequence: TGTGCCAGCAGTTTATCGGCCCCGGACAGGGGGTCTGAGGAAGCTTTCTTT.

V usage is TRBV19 and J usage is TRBJ2-2; unclear D gene. CDR1 is LNHDA, CDR2 SQIVND, per germline (reference sequence). The V end lost 5 bases, the J end lost 4 bases, and 8 bases lay between the germline ends. The CDR3 consists of 13 residues. CDR3 sequence reads: CASSDRITGELFF. Here the CDR3 DNA reads TGTGCCAGTAGTGACCGAATCACCGGGGAGCTGTTTTTT.

CDR3: CASSQAGDEQFF. CDR3 in DNA: TGTGCCAGCAGCCAAGCCGGGGATGAGCAGTTCTTC. The V and J genes are TRBV4-2 and TRBJ2-1; D possibly corresponds to TRBD2 (5 bases). The CDR3 is 12 amino acids. Trimming removed 1 base at V and 8 bases at J, with 6 bases between. Germline values: CDR1 LGHNA, CDR2 YNFKEQ.

This clone showed up just once. This chain links TRBV28 with TRBJ2-3; possible D gene TRBD2, 6 bases. V lost 3 bases and J lost 4, with 23 bases in between. The CDR3 is 18 amino acids. Germline lookup yields CDR1 MDHEN and CDR2 SYDVKM. The CDR3 coding sequence is TGTGCCAGCAGTTTCGGATTCAGAGAACGGGACTTCTCAGATACGCAGTATTTT. Translation gives CASSFGFRERDFSDTQYF. Drawing the rest from reference TRBV28 and TRBJ2-3, the complete variable domain is DVKVTQSSRYLVKRTGEKVFLECVQDMDHENMFWYRQDPGLGLRLIYFSYDVKMKEKGDIPEGYSVSREKKERFSLILESASTNQTSMYLCASSFGFRERDFSDTQYFGPGTRLTVL.

The chain has TRBV5-4 and TRBJ2-7, with D possibly TRBD1 on 6 matching bases. There are 15 residues in the CDR3. V was cut by 3 bases and J by 0 bases, with 13 bases left in between. Per the germline V gene, CDR1 is SGHNT and CDR2 is YYREEE (reference sequence). DNA of the CDR3: TGTGCCAGCAGCTGGTCGATGGGGGCCTCCTACGAGCAGTACTTC. Its translation is CASSWSMGASYEQYF.

This chain connects TRBV6-4 to TRBJ2-2; D call uncertain. CDR3 size: 14 residues. V dropped 5 bases and J dropped 3 bases, with 10 bases sitting between them. The germline gives CDR1 MRHNA, CDR2 SNTAGT. CDR3 protein: CASSPVGDTGELFF. CDR3 nucleotide sequence: TGTGCCAGCAGTCCCGTTGGGGACACCGGGGAGCTGTTTTTT.

This rearrangement joins TRBV2 to TRBJ1-2, with a tentative D call TRBD1 (5 bases). V was clipped by 7 bases and J by 0 bases, with 15 bases between them. The CDR3 has 15 amino acids. CDR1 SNHLY and CDR2 FYNNEI come from the germline V gene. The CDR3 coding sequence is TGTGCCAGCAAGGATGAGGGACCCGCTAACTATGGCTACACCTTC. It translates to CASKDEGPANYGYTF.

The chain joins TRBV30 to TRBJ2-2; weak D call: TRBD1 (6 bases). This CDR3 comprises 14 residues. Trimming removed 2 bases at V and 5 bases at J, with 12 bases between. The germline gives CDR1 GTSNPN, CDR2 SVGIG (reference sequence). The CDR3 region is CAWSWGPGTGELFF. In DNA form, the CDR3 reads TGTGCCTGGAGTTGGGGGCCGGGGACCGGGGAGCTGTTTTTT.

This clone was counted many times. The V gene is TRBV5-1, the J gene TRBJ2-3, with a tentative D call TRBD2 (6 bases). V gave up 5 bases and J gave up 3 bases, with 19 bases separating them. Germline CDR1 and CDR2: SGHRS and YFSETQ. This CDR3 comprises 16 residues. CDR3 loop: CASRLEGGKVTDTQYF. As DNA, the CDR3 is TGCGCCAGCAGACTAGAGGGCGGGAAGGTTACAGATACGCAGTATTTT.